The 12 T cell receptor beta chains listed next were all sequenced from one sample in a study of neurological immune-mediated disorders. Time point given: longitudinal time-point 3. TCRdb called the 5' RACE reads again in MiXCR, with one record for every CDR3 protein. The data show roughly 100,000 distinct CDR3 sequences, roughly a tenth seen once. Sequencing was carried out using PBMCs. All receptors come from a female donor with HTLV-1-associated myelopathy (HAM/TSP).

Points on this clonotype: Since a much larger clone is just one base distant, this may be a read error. The chain links TRBV9 to TRBJ1-5; D unclear. The CDR3 runs to 15 residues. The germline V gene has CDR1 SGDLS and CDR2 YYNGEE. CDR3: CASSVAPDSNQHQHF. The CDR3 DNA reads as TGTGCCAGCAGCGTAGCTCCAGATAGCAATCAGCACCAGCATTTT.

In its sample, this clonotype was seen many times. J is TRBJ2-7 and V is TRBV12-3 or TRBV12-4, with a weak D call TRBD1 (6 bases). This CDR3 contains 16 residues. V was cut by 5 bases and J by 2 bases, with 19 bases left in between. CDR3 sequence: CASSTRLGTLTYEQYF. DNA of the CDR3: TGTGCCAGCAGTACACGGTTAGGGACACTAACCTACGAGCAGTACTTC.

This clonotype was observed a few times. One base away lies a much larger clone, so this may be a sequencing read error. V is TRBV7-8 and J is TRBJ2-1; D is unclear. The CDR3 has 16 amino acids. Looked up from germline, CDR1 is SGHVS and CDR2 is FQNEAQ. The V end lost 5 bases, the J end lost 5 bases, and 19 bases lay between the germline ends. Here the CDR3 DNA reads TGTGCCAGCAGCAGAGTACCCGGCGCGATGAACAATGAGCAGTTCTTC. The encoded protein is CASSRVPGAMNNEQFF. The full variable domain, completed using reference TRBV7-8 and TRBJ2-1, is GAGVSQSPRYKVAKRGQDVALRCDPISGHVSLFWYQQALGQGPEFLTYFQNEAQLDKSGLPSDRFFAERPEGSVSTLKIQRTQQEDSAVYLCASSRVPGAMNNEQFFGPGTRLTVL.

This clonotype has ten or more counts. The V call is TRBV5-1, the J call TRBJ2-1; TRBD2 matches 8 bases. CDR1 and CDR2 from the germline V gene are SGHRS and YFSETQ. The CDR3 covers 16 residues. J gave up 4 bases and V 1 base, and 7 bases lay outside the gene matches. This CDR3 reads CASSLRPGGGYNEQFF. For the CDR3, the DNA is TGCGCCAGCAGCTTGCGCCCAGGCGGGGGGTACAATGAGCAGTTCTTC.

This clonotype appeared a few times. The DNA for the CDR3 is TGTGCCAGCAGTTTGGACAGGGGGCGTCCAGATACGCAGTATTTT. Translating it yields CASSLDRGRPDTQYF. The chain links TRBV27 to TRBJ2-3; 11 nucleotides agree with TRBD1. The CDR3 totals 15 residues. Germline-derived CDR1 and CDR2 are MNHEY and SMNVEV (reference sequence). J gave up 4 bases and V 3 bases, and 3 bases lay outside the gene matches.

The chain joins TRBV10-1 to TRBJ2-3, with D tentatively TRBD2 (6 bases). The CDR3 contains 13 residues. Germline assignment: CDR1 WNHNN and CDR2 SYGVQD (reference sequence). V lost 4 bases and J lost 5, with 10 bases in between. The CDR3: CASSAGTQDTQYF. The CDR3, as DNA: TGCGCCAGCAGTGCCGGGACTCAAGATACGCAGTATTTT.

To note about this clonotype: A much larger clone differs by one base, so this may be a read error. This rearrangement joins TRBV11-2 to TRBJ2-1; D possibly corresponds to TRBD1 (6 bases). The CDR3 runs to 14 residues. V was pared by 5 bases and J by 12 bases, with 20 bases between. In germline, CDR1 is SGHAT, CDR2 FQNNGV. Here the CDR3 DNA reads TGTGCCAGCAGCCACTCCCGCACAGGGCCGGGGCAGTTCTTC. Translation: CASSHSRTGPGQFF.

This clonotype was counted many times. The chain employs TRBV12-3 or TRBV12-4 and TRBJ2-3, with TRBD2 identical over 9 bases. The CDR3 covers 17 residues. J gave up 2 bases and V 8 bases, and 14 bases lay outside the gene matches. The CDR3 region has the DNA TGTGCCAGCTCGACTAGCGGAATGCTCCGGAACACAGATACGCAGTATTTT. This codes for CASSTSGMLRNTDTQYF.

The chain uses TRBV2 and TRBJ2-2; 7 positions match TRBD1. Per germline, CDR1 SNHLY and CDR2 FYNNEI. The CDR3 extends over 15 amino acids. Trimming at V came to 10 bases and at J to 4 bases, leaving 12 bases not matched to a gene. CDR3 protein: CANRQGATGTGELFF. The CDR3 nucleotides are TGTGCCAACAGACAGGGCGCCACGGGCACCGGGGAGCTGTTTTTT. Full variable domain (remainder filled in from reference TRBV2 and TRBJ2-2): EPEVTQTPSHQVTQMGQEVILRCVPISNHLYFYWYRQILGQKVEFLVSFYNNEISEKSEIFDDQFSVERPDGSNFTLKIRSTKLEDSAMYFCANRQGATGTGELFFGEGSRLTVL.

The genes are TRBV7-9 and TRBJ2-2; 10 nucleotides agree with TRBD1. V lost 6 bases to trimming and J lost 4 bases; unmatched junction nucleotides: 11. The CDR3 covers 17 residues. Germline V gene lookup returns CDR1 SEHNR and CDR2 FQNEAQ (reference sequence). The CDR3 spells CASRFAGTGVITGELFF. CDR3 DNA: TGTGCCAGCAGATTTGCCGGGACAGGGGTGATCACCGGGGAGCTGTTTTTT.

At least ten counts were recorded for this clonotype. The chain uses TRBV5-8 and TRBJ1-1, with TRBD1 matching 7 bases. Unmatched junction bases numbered 8, after V lost 2 bases and J lost 4 bases. This CDR3 has 15 residues. Germline V gene lookup returns CDR1 SGHTS and CDR2 YDEGEE. The CDR3 spells CASSLVGGQLTEAFF. The CDR3 coding sequence is TGTGCCAGCAGCTTAGTGGGGGGACAGCTCACTGAAGCTTTCTTT.

This clonotype was counted ten times or more. The chain employs TRBV20-1 and TRBJ1-1, with D unresolved. The germline V gene encodes CDR1 DFQATT and CDR2 SNEGSKA (reference sequence). V was pared by 3 bases and J by 0 bases, with 11 bases between. The CDR3 contains 14 residues. CDR3 coding DNA: TGCAGTGCTAGGGGGAACCCTGTGAACACTGAAGCTTTCTTT. It yields the protein CSARGNPVNTEAFF.